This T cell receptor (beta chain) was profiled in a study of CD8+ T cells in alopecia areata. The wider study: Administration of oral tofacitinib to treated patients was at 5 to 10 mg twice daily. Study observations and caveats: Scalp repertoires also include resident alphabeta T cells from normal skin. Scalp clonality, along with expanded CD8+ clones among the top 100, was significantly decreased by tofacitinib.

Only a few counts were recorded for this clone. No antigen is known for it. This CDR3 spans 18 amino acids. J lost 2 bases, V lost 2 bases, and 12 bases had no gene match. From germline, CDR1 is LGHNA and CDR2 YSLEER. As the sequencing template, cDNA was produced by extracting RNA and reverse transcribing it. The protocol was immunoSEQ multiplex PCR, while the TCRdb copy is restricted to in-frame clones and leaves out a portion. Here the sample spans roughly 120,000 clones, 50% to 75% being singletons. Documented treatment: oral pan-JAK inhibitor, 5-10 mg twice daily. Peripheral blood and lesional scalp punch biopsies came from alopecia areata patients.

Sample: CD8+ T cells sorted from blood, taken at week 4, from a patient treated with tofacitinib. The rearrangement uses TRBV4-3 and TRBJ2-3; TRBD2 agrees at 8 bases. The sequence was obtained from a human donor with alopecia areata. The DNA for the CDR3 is TGCGCCAGCAGCCAAAAAGCACCCTTAGCGGGGCTCACAGATACGCAGTATTTT. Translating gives CASSQKAPLAGLTDTQYF.